These 6 T cell receptor beta chains were sequenced from one sample in a study of T cells after yellow fever vaccination. TCRdb fed the 5' RACE reads into MiXCR, producing one record per CDR3 protein. Of about 120,000 distinct CDR3 sequences listed, around 9.8% are singletons. Sample: CD8+ T cells sorted from PBMCs, taken on the day of the yellow fever booster vaccination. Every receptor here comes from a man younger than 35 who received the YFV17D yellow fever vaccine.

The chain combines TRBV6-5 with TRBJ2-7; 7 bases are shared with TRBD1. Germline CDR1 reads MNHEY; CDR2 reads SVGAGI. V shed 7 bases and J 0 bases; nucleotides not matched to a gene: 3. This CDR3 has 13 residues. This CDR3 is CASKGAVSYEQYF. CDR3 bases: TGTGCCAGCAAGGGGGCTGTCTCCTACGAGCAGTACTTC.

The chain is built from TRBV6-1 and TRBJ2-1; 10 nucleotides match TRBD1. This CDR3 comprises 15 residues. Germline V gene lookup returns CDR1 MNHNS and CDR2 SASEGT. The junction had 7 bases not matched to a gene; V was cut back by 6 bases and J by 5 bases. The CDR3 spells CASRDGQGEDNEQFF. CDR3 nucleotides: TGTGCCAGCAGGGATGGACAGGGGGAAGACAATGAGCAGTTCTTC.

In nucleotides, the CDR3 is TGCGCCAGCAGCCTGTCTAGCGGGGGGTACAACACAGATACGCAGTATTTT. It encodes CASSLSSGGYNTDTQYF. J is TRBJ2-3 and V is TRBV4-3, with 11 bases matching TRBD2. V trimming: 4 bases; J trimming: 2 bases; junction bases outside the gene matches: 8. This CDR3 spans 17 amino acids. Germline CDR1 reads LGHNA; CDR2 reads YSLEER.

The V and J genes are TRBV7-2 and TRBJ2-1; perhaps TRBD2 as D (5 bases). Germline V gene sequence: CDR1 SGHTA, CDR2 FQGNSA. The CDR3 length is 13 residues. Trimming cost V 4 bases and J 5 bases, with 9 bases left between them. The chain's CDR3 is CASSWGVHNEQFF. CDR3 DNA: TGTGCCAGCAGCTGGGGAGTCCACAATGAGCAGTTCTTC.

This clonotype occurred many times. The CDR3 here is CATSDTGTDTGELFF. Here the CDR3 DNA reads TGTGCCACCAGTGATACCGGGACTGACACCGGGGAGCTGTTTTTT. The V and J genes are TRBV24-1 and TRBJ2-2, with D perhaps TRBD2 (6 bases). The germline CDR1 and CDR2 sequences are KGHDR and SFDVKD. V shed 3 bases and J shed 3 bases, with 10 bases lying between them. The CDR3 covers 15 residues.

This clonotype was seen a few times. The chain uses TRBV20-1 and TRBJ2-7; TRBD2 might be the D (6 bases). V lost 1 base to trimming and J lost 2 bases, with 12 bases between them. The CDR3 extends over 14 amino acids. Germline assignment: CDR1 DFQATT and CDR2 SNEGSKA (reference sequence). The CDR3: CSARGGESAYEQYV. The CDR3 DNA reads as TGCAGTGCTAGAGGGGGGGAGTCCGCCTACGAGCAGTACGTC.